Each of the 6 T cell receptor beta chains below was sequenced from the same sample in a study of cytomegalovirus exposure and HLA in healthy donors (dated by TCRdb to 2015 to 2018). Library creation used the immunoSEQ multiplex PCR assay. TCRdb mirrors the immuneACCESS table, restricted to in-frame sequences. Some clones are absent from its copies; in checked studies, under half trace to an unresolved V gene, and the reason for the others is unknown. For this sample the table gives more than 150,000 clones, of which more than 75% were detected only once. 2.5% to 3% of the sample goes to the ten largest clones. Material for sequencing was PBMCs. The receptors shown here come from a man younger than 30 in good health and CMV-seronegative.

The chain combines TRBV5-1 with TRBJ2-2; D gene unclear. Trimming took 5 bases from V and 0 from J, leaving 17 bases between them. Germline CDR1 and CDR2: SGHRS and YFSETQ. The CDR3 totals 17 residues. CDR3: CASRSMRGSPNTGELFF. The CDR3 region has the DNA TGCGCCAGCAGGTCCATGCGCGGATCGCCGAACACCGGGGAGCTGTTTTTT. The full variable domain, in which reference TRBV5-1 and TRBJ2-2 provide the parts outside the CDR3, is KAGVTQTPRYLIKTRGQQVTLSCSPISGHRSVSWYQQTPGQGLQFLFEYFSETQRNKGNFPGRFSGRQFSNSRSEMNVSTLELGDSALYLCASRSMRGSPNTGELFFGEGSRLTVL.

The rearrangement joins TRBV20-1 to TRBJ2-5, with unresolved D. There are 11 residues in the CDR3. The V gene lost 5 bases and the J gene lost 4 bases, with 8 bases spanning the gap. In germline, CDR1 is DFQATT, CDR2 SNEGSKA (reference sequence). CDR3 sequence reads: CSAESGETQYF. The DNA for the CDR3 is TGCAGTGCTGAATCAGGAGAGACCCAGTACTTC.

The rearrangement links TRBV5-4 to TRBJ2-1; possibly TRBD2 for D (5 bases). The germline CDR1 and CDR2 sequences are SGHNT and YYREEE (reference sequence). V was pared by 6 bases and J by 0 bases, with 16 bases between. The CDR3 covers 16 residues. CDR3 protein: CASTPGGLHSYNEQFF. In nucleotides, the CDR3 is TGTGCCAGCACCCCCGGCGGGTTACACTCCTACAATGAGCAGTTCTTC.

This chain connects TRBV2 to TRBJ1-4; 8 bases are shared with TRBD1. This CDR3 spans 15 amino acids. Trimming cost V 8 bases and J 0 bases; bases outside gene matches: 5. The V gene's germline CDR1 is SNHLY and CDR2 FYNNEI. Here the CDR3 reads CASGTGISTNEKLFF. CDR3 DNA sequence: TGTGCCAGCGGGACAGGTATTTCAACTAATGAAAAACTGTTTTTT. The full variable domain, with the rest looked up from reference TRBV2 and TRBJ1-4, is EPEVTQTPSHQVTQMGQEVILRCVPISNHLYFYWYRQILGQKVEFLVSFYNNEISEKSEIFDDQFSVERPDGSNFTLKIRSTKLEDSAMYFCASGTGISTNEKLFFGSGTQLSVL.

The chain is built from TRBV6-5 and TRBJ2-7, with TRBD1 identical over 9 bases. Germline CDR1 MNHEY, CDR2 SVGAGI. J lost 5 bases, V lost 5 bases, and 4 bases had no gene match. CDR3 size: 13 residues. In nucleotides, the CDR3 is TGTGCCAGCAGTAAAACAGGGGGCGACGAGCAGTACTTC. This sequence encodes CASSKTGGDEQYF.

This chain links TRBV6-1 with TRBJ2-5, with 10 bases lining up with TRBD2. This CDR3 has 16 amino acids. CDR1 is MNHNS and CDR2 is SASEGT in the germline V gene. After removal of 4 bases from V and 5 bases from J, the junction contained 10 bases not matched to a gene. CDR3 DNA sequence: TGTGCCAGCAGTGGACAAGCGGGGGGGCCTTGGGAGACCCAGTACTTC. Protein: CASSGQAGGPWETQYF.